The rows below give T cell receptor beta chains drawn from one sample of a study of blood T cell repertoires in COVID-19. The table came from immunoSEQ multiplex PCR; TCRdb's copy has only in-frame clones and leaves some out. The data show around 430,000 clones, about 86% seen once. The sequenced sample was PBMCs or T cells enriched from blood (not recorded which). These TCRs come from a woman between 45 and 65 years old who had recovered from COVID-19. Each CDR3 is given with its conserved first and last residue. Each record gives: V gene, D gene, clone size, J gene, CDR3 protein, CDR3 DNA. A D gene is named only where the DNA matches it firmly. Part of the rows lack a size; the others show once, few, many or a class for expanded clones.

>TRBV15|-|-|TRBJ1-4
CATSRDRWREKLFF
TGTGCCACCAGCAGAGATAGGTGGAGAGAAAAACTGTTTTTT
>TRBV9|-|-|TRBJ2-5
CASSVEGRGGETQYF
TGTGCCAGCAGCGTAGAGGGGCGGGGTGGAGAGACCCAGTACTTC
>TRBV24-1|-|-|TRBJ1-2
CATADSDYGYTF
TGTGCCACCGCGGACAGCGACTATGGCTACACCTTC
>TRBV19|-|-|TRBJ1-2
CASSMRGINYGYTF
TGTGCCAGTAGTATGCGGGGGATCAACTATGGCTACACCTTC
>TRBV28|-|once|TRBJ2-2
CASSLLPGSTGELFF
TGTGCCAGCAGTTTATTGCCAGGGTCCACCGGGGAGCTGTTTTTT
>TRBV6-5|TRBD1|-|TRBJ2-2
CASIGGMNTGELFF
TGTGCCAGCATAGGGGGCATGAACACCGGGGAGCTGTTTTTT
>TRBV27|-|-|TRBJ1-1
CASSLIQSNTEAFF
TGTGCCAGCAGTTTAATTCAGTCGAACACTGAAGCTTTCTTT
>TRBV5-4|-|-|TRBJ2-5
CASSWRTDQETQYF
TGTGCCAGCAGCTGGCGGACAGACCAAGAGACCCAGTACTTC
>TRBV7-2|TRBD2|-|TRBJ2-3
CASSGEGLAITDTQYF
TGTGCCAGCAGCGGAGAGGGACTAGCGATTACAGATACGCAGTATTTT
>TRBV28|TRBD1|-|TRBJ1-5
CASRDRVRNQPQHF
TGTGCCAGCCGGGACAGGGTTCGGAATCAGCCCCAGCATTTT
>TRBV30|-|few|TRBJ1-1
CAWSIRGASGTEAFF
TGTGCCTGGAGCATAAGGGGGGCTAGCGGTACTGAAGCTTTCTTT
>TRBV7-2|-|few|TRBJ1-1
CASSLARGNPEAFF
TGTGCCAGCAGCTTAGCGCGGGGGAACCCTGAAGCTTTCTTT
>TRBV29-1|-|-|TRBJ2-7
CSARRGGGYYEQYF
TGCAGCGCCCGACGGGGAGGGGGGTACTACGAGCAGTACTTC
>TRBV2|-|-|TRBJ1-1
CASSLGGRTEAFF
TGTGCCAGCAGTTTAGGGGGTCGCACCGAAGCTTTCTTT
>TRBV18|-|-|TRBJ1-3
CASSPEGSNTIYF
TGTGCCAGCTCACCAGAGGGTAGTAACACCATATATTTT
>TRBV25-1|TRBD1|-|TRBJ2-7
CASTGTAYEQYF
TGTGCCAGCACAGGGACAGCCTACGAGCAGTACTTC
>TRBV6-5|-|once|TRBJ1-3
CASSIDRFSGNTIYF
TGTGCCAGCAGTATAGACAGGTTCTCTGGAAACACCATATATTTT
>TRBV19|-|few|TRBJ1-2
CASSSGGQGSYGYTF
TGTGCCAGTAGTTCCGGAGGGCAGGGAAGCTATGGCTACACCTTC
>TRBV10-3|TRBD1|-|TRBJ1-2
CAIKGDSAYGYTF
TGTGCCATCAAGGGGGACAGTGCTTATGGCTACACCTTC
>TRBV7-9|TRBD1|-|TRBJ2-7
CASSSGQDLYEQYF
TGTGCCAGCAGCTCAGGACAGGATCTCTACGAGCAGTACTTC
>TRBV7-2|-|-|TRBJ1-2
CASSLAIGRRNYGYTF
TGTGCCAGCAGCTTAGCAATTGGGCGAAGGAACTATGGCTACACCTTC
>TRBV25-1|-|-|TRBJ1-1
CASSPQGRGTEAFF
TGTGCCAGCAGTCCCCAGGGGAGGGGGACTGAAGCTTTCTTT
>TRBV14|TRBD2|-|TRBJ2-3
CASSQAGTSDGQYF
TGTGCCAGCAGCCAAGCCGGGACTAGCGATGGGCAGTATTTT
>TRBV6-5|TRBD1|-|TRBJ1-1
CASSARDRNTEAFF
TGTGCCAGCAGCGCCCGGGACAGGAACACTGAAGCTTTCTTT
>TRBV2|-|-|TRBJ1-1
CASRGNTEAFF
TGTGCCAGCCGAGGGAACACTGAAGCTTTCTTT
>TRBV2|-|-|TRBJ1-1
CASMTGNTEAFF
TGTGCCAGTATGACAGGGAACACTGAAGCTTTCTTT
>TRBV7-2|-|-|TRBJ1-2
CASSSPPQSYGYTF
TGTGCCAGCAGCTCCCCCCCACAGTCCTATGGCTACACCTTC
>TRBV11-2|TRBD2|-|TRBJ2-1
CASSSPGLAVNEQFF
TGTGCCAGCAGCTCCCCGGGACTAGCGGTCAATGAGCAGTTCTTC
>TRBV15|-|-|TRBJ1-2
CATSRDRGVGSGYTF
TGTGCCACCAGCAGAGATCGCGGGGTGGGAAGTGGCTACACCTTC
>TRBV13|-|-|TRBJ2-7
CASSFRQPYEQYF
TGTGCCAGCAGCTTCCGACAGCCCTACGAGCAGTACTTC
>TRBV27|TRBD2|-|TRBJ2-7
CASSFLGLDASEQYF
TGTGCCAGCAGTTTTCTTGGACTAGATGCATCCGAGCAGTACTTC
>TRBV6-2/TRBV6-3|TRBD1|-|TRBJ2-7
CASSYSSGTGTISGYEQYF
TGTGCCAGCAGTTACTCTTCCGGGACAGGGACGATTTCCGGCTACGAGCAGTACTTC
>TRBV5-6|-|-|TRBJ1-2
CASSLTGYGYTF
TGTGCCAGCAGCTTGACGGGCTATGGCTACACCTTC
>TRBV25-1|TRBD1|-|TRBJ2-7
CASSATGVNPSEQYF
TGTGCCAGCAGTGCCACAGGGGTCAATCCCTCCGAGCAGTACTTC
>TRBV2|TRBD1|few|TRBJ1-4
CASTEQGGSGKLFF
TGTGCCAGCACCGAACAGGGGGGTTCTGGAAAACTGTTTTTT
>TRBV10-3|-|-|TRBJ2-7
CAISARDQGSYEQYF
TGTGCCATCAGTGCCCGGGACCAGGGGTCCTACGAGCAGTACTTC
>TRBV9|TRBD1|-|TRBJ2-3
CASSVEGGGTGPQDRQYF
TGTGCCAGCAGCGTAGAGGGGGGTGGGACAGGGCCACAAGATAGGCAGTATTTT
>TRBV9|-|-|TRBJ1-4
CASSAGGSATNEKLFF
TGTGCCAGCAGCGCGGGGGGATCGGCTACTAATGAAAAACTGTTTTTT
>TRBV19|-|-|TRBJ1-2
CASSIPGRYGYTF
TGTGCCAGTAGTATACCAGGGCGCTATGGCTACACCTTC
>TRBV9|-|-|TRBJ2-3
CASSVDGSDTQYF
TGTGCCAGCAGCGTAGATGGCTCAGATACGCAGTATTTT
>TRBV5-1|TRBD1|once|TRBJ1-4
CASSLGQGTNEKLFF
TGCGCCAGCAGCTTGGGACAGGGGACTAATGAAAAACTGTTTTTT
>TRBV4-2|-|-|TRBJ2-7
CASSQEKGGLPYF
TGTGCCAGCAGCCAAGAGAAAGGCGGGTTGCCGTACTTC
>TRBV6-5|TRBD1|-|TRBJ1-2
CASSLDRDRGYTF
TGTGCCAGCAGTCTCGACAGGGACCGCGGCTACACCTTC
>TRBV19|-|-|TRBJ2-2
CASSPWGDRPRFNTGELFF
TGTGCCAGTAGTCCATGGGGAGACAGGCCCCGTTTCAACACCGGGGAGCTGTTTTTT
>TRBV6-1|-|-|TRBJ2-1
CASSEPGTANNEQFF
TGTGCCAGCAGTGAACCGGGAACTGCAAACAATGAGCAGTTCTTC
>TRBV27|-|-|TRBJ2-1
CASFDEQFF
TGTGCCAGCTTCGATGAGCAGTTCTTC
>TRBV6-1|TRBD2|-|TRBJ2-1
CASSDGLAGGIRSYNEQFF
TGTGCCAGCAGTGATGGGCTAGCGGGGGGTATACGCTCCTACAATGAGCAGTTCTTC
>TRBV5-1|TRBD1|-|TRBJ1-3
CASSPNPGGTGNTIYF
TGCGCCAGCAGCCCTAATCCAGGGGGAACTGGAAACACCATATATTTT
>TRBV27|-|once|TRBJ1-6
CASSLRGLPPQPLHF
TGTGCCAGCAGTTTAAGGGGACTTCCACCCCAACCCCTCCACTTT
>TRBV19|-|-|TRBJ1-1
CASSMASGSWYTEAFF
TGTGCCAGTAGTATGGCGTCAGGGTCATGGTACACTGAAGCTTTCTTT
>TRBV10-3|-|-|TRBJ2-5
CAISESNSQETQYF
TGTGCCATCAGTGAGTCGAACAGCCAAGAGACCCAGTACTTC
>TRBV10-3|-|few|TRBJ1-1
CAISESEGSWAFF
TGTGCCATCAGTGAGTCGGAGGGTTCTTGGGCTTTCTTT
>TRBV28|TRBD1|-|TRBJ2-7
CASSPGQGFHEQYF
TGTGCCAGCAGTCCCGGACAGGGGTTCCACGAGCAGTACTTC
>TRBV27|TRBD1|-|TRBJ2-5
CASSRAGTGVETQYF
TGTGCCAGCAGTCGAGCTGGGACAGGGGTAGAGACCCAGTACTTC
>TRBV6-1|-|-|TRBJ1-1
CASSEARAALGLAFF
TGTGCCAGCAGTGAAGCGCGGGCGGCTCTCGGTTTGGCTTTCTTT
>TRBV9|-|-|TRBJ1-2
CASSALDRISYGYTF
TGTGCCAGCAGCGCCTTGGACAGAATATCCTATGGCTACACCTTC
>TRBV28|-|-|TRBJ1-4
CASSLTRSYLFF
TGTGCCAGCAGTTTAACACGAAGTTATCTGTTTTTT
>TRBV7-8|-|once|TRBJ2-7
CASSAEGAGGSYILREQYF
TGTGCCAGCAGCGCCGAGGGGGCGGGGGGCTCATATATTTTGCGGGAGCAGTACTTC